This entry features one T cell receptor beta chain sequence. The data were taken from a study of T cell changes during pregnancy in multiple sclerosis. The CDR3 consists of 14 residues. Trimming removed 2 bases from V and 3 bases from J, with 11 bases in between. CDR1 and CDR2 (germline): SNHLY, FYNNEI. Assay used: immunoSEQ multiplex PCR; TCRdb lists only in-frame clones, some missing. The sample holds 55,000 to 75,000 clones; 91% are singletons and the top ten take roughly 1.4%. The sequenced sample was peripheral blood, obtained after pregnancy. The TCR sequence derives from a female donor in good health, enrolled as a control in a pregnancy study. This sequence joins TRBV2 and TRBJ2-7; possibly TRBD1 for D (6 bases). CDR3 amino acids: CASSENRALYEQYF. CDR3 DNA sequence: TGTGCCAGCAGTGAAAACAGGGCCCTCTACGAGCAGTACTTC.